Listed below are T cell receptor beta chains from one sample, sequenced in a study of CD8 T cells in Susac syndrome. TCRdb reprocessed the immunoSEQ multiplex PCR reads with MiXCR, giving one entry per CDR3 protein. The repertoire holds around 200,000 distinct CDR3 sequences, with around 95% as singletons. The sequenced sample consisted of CD4+ T cells from PBMCs. Every receptor here comes from a human donor in good health. Both conserved end residues are part of each CDR3.

j_gene: TRBJ2-5
v_gene: TRBV9
CDR3aa: CASSVEVTSGPQETQYF

j_gene: TRBJ1-1
v_gene: TRBV29-1
CDR3aa: CSVGRFRGNTEAFF

j_gene: TRBJ2-1
v_gene: TRBV7-2
CDR3aa: CASSDPGTSGTNEQFF

j_gene: TRBJ1-2
v_gene: TRBV2
CDR3aa: CASSGGRAGGYTF

j_gene: TRBJ2-1
v_gene: TRBV12-3/TRBV12-4
CDR3aa: CASSSRVNEQFF

j_gene: TRBJ2-3
v_gene: TRBV9
CDR3aa: CASSYTLSTDTQYF

j_gene: TRBJ2-3
v_gene: TRBV29-1
CDR3aa: CSVDAGPGTDTQYF

j_gene: TRBJ2-5
v_gene: TRBV5-4
CDR3aa: CASRARIGAGEETQYF

j_gene: TRBJ1-2
v_gene: TRBV11-1
CDR3aa: CASSYLQGSDGYTF

j_gene: TRBJ2-5
v_gene: TRBV12-3/TRBV12-4
CDR3aa: CASSPRNQETQYF

j_gene: TRBJ2-1
v_gene: TRBV12-3/TRBV12-4
CDR3aa: CASSLSSGGNEQFF

j_gene: TRBJ2-1
v_gene: TRBV5-4
CDR3aa: CASSFQGGSEQFF

j_gene: TRBJ1-2
v_gene: TRBV12-3/TRBV12-4
CDR3aa: CASSLNNLVYGYTF

j_gene: TRBJ1-4
v_gene: TRBV15
CDR3aa: CATSRSGTVNEKLFF

j_gene: TRBJ2-2
v_gene: TRBV15
CDR3aa: CATSRDLGRTGELFF

j_gene: TRBJ1-5
v_gene: TRBV6-6
CDR3aa: CASTKGHRNQPQHF

j_gene: TRBJ1-2
v_gene: TRBV23-1
CDR3aa: CASSKRRRGQLFLYGYTF

j_gene: TRBJ2-3
v_gene: TRBV3-1
CDR3aa: CASSLRIAGSTDTQYF

j_gene: TRBJ1-1
v_gene: TRBV15
CDR3aa: CATSRDFRRDTEAFF

j_gene: TRBJ2-1
v_gene: TRBV29-1
CDR3aa: CSVARLTNEQFF

j_gene: TRBJ1-2
v_gene: TRBV3-1
CDR3aa: CASSQAPSFADGYTF

j_gene: TRBJ2-3
v_gene: TRBV7-9
CDR3aa: CASQRADTQYF

j_gene: TRBJ1-2
v_gene: TRBV28
CDR3aa: CASSLSESYGYTF

j_gene: TRBJ1-6
v_gene: TRBV7-2
CDR3aa: CASSLWTGPNSPLHF

j_gene: TRBJ2-5
v_gene: TRBV20-1
CDR3aa: CSVREQGLGETQYF

j_gene: TRBJ1-5
v_gene: TRBV29-1
CDR3aa: CSVGIQGNNQPQHF

j_gene: TRBJ2-2
v_gene: TRBV29-1
CDR3aa: CSVGRTGSAGELFF

j_gene: TRBJ1-6
v_gene: TRBV27
CDR3aa: CASAPGTGTATLHF

j_gene: TRBJ2-7
v_gene: TRBV3-1
CDR3aa: CASSQPGEQYF

j_gene: TRBJ1-2
v_gene: TRBV12-3/TRBV12-4
CDR3aa: CASSSMQSKNYGYTF

j_gene: TRBJ1-2
v_gene: TRBV18
CDR3aa: CASSPVREPLYGYTF

j_gene: TRBJ2-1
v_gene: TRBV29-1
CDR3aa: CSATEYNEQFF

j_gene: TRBJ2-1
v_gene: TRBV20-1
CDR3aa: CSARDLVQVNEQFF

j_gene: TRBJ1-4
v_gene: TRBV20-1
CDR3aa: CSAGPGGGEKLFF

j_gene: TRBJ2-3
v_gene: TRBV9
CDR3aa: CASSVGVSAGGQGDTQYF

j_gene: TRBJ1-2
v_gene: TRBV20-1
CDR3aa: CSARILGQAYGYTF

j_gene: TRBJ1-5
v_gene: TRBV7-9
CDR3aa: CASSLGDQPQHF

j_gene: TRBJ1-3
v_gene: TRBV9
CDR3aa: CASSKQGSGNTIYF

j_gene: TRBJ2-7
v_gene: TRBV7-2
CDR3aa: CASTLSAGQPEQYF

j_gene: TRBJ2-6
v_gene: TRBV27
CDR3aa: CASSPIQGSSGANVLTF

j_gene: TRBJ1-1
v_gene: TRBV29-1
CDR3aa: CSVSENTEAFF

j_gene: TRBJ2-3
v_gene: TRBV9
CDR3aa: CASSVGRHSTDTQYF

j_gene: TRBJ1-2
v_gene: TRBV4-1
CDR3aa: CASSRTGGNYGYTF

j_gene: TRBJ2-5
v_gene: TRBV30
CDR3aa: CAWSVETQYF

j_gene: TRBJ1-1
v_gene: TRBV2
CDR3aa: CASSGSSFEAFF

j_gene: TRBJ2-1
v_gene: TRBV5-1
CDR3aa: CASSLPGTSDYNEQFF

j_gene: TRBJ2-5
v_gene: TRBV24-1
CDR3aa: CATSDQYQETQYF

j_gene: TRBJ2-1
v_gene: TRBV5-4
CDR3aa: CASSDIAGNYNEQFF

j_gene: TRBJ2-1
v_gene: TRBV20-1
CDR3aa: CSAISGSSYNEQFF

j_gene: TRBJ2-3
v_gene: TRBV11-1
CDR3aa: CASSTSGTIDTQYF

j_gene: TRBJ2-7
v_gene: TRBV7-2
CDR3aa: CASGTGTNKLEQYF

j_gene: TRBJ2-3
v_gene: TRBV7-2
CDR3aa: CASSLIQTSTDTQYF

j_gene: TRBJ2-3
v_gene: TRBV9
CDR3aa: CASSDTSALAASSTDTQYF

j_gene: TRBJ2-2
v_gene: TRBV3-1
CDR3aa: CASISTTGELFF

j_gene: TRBJ1-4
v_gene: TRBV12-3/TRBV12-4
CDR3aa: CASSFGAGGEKLFF